The 20 T cell receptor beta chains below all came from one sample that was sequenced in a study of cytomegalovirus exposure and HLA in healthy donors (TCRdb year 2017). Libraries came from the immunoSEQ multiplex PCR assay. A mixture of 60 forward primers for TCR Vbeta segments and 13 reverse primers for TCR Jbeta segments was used in the multiplex PCR. Here the immuneACCESS table is served through TCRdb, limited to in-frame sequences with V and J called. Missing clones are a known gap in these copies; in checked studies unresolved V genes cover under half, and the rest lacks a known reason. The sample table lists 50,000 to 65,000 clones, about two thirds of them with a count of one. Clones ranked in the top ten supply roughly 22% of the sample. Input material: PBMCs. These receptors originate from a woman between 45 and 65 years old in good health and CMV-seropositive.

This chain joins TRBV27 and TRBJ2-5, with D possibly TRBD2 on 6 matching bases. The germline gives CDR1 MNHEY, CDR2 SMNVEV (reference sequence). The CDR3 contains 16 residues. Deletions cut 0 bases from V and 5 bases from J, with 16 bases between. CDR3 region: CASSLSIGGVRETQYF. As DNA, the CDR3 is TGTGCCAGCAGTTTATCGATAGGCGGGGTGAGGGAGACCCAGTACTTC.

V gene TRBV5-1 combines with J gene TRBJ1-2; 9 bases line up with TRBD1. The V gene end was trimmed by 6 bases and the J gene end by 7 bases; junction bases not matched to a gene: 13. Germline loops: CDR1 SGHRS, CDR2 YFSETQ. The CDR3 has 15 residues. The CDR3 is CASTSQDRGVGGYTF. The CDR3 DNA sequence: TGCGCCAGCACCTCACAGGACAGGGGAGTAGGTGGCTACACCTTC.

This chain connects TRBV6-6 to TRBJ2-7, with D possibly matching TRBD2 (6 bases). V was clipped by 6 bases and J by 8 bases, with 17 bases between them. The CDR3 consists of 13 residues. Germline-derived CDR1 and CDR2 are MNHNY and SVGAGI (reference sequence). The CDR3 loop reads CASSLTEGSQQYF. CDR3 nucleotide sequence: TGTGCCAGCAGCCTTACGGAGGGATCCCAGCAGTACTTC.

The sample holds one count of this clone. The chain links TRBV4-2 to TRBJ2-5; tentative D call: TRBD2 (5 bases). This CDR3 is built from 15 residues. V was trimmed by 2 bases and J by 5 bases, leaving 15 bases between them. Germline V gene sequence: CDR1 LGHNA, CDR2 YNFKEQ. CDR3 amino acids: CASSQRTFDPETQYF. The CDR3 DNA follows: TGTGCCAGCAGCCAAAGGACTTTTGACCCCGAGACCCAGTACTTC.

The V gene is TRBV14, the J gene TRBJ2-3, with 15 bases matching TRBD2. The CDR3 contains 16 residues. Trimming cost V 4 bases and J 7 bases; bases outside gene matches: 6. CDR1 and CDR2 (germline): SGHDN, FVKESK. CDR3 sequence reads: CASSLGTSGRRNTQYF. CDR3 in DNA: TGTGCCAGCAGCCTCGGGACTAGCGGGAGGAGGAATACGCAGTATTTT.

The V and J genes are TRBV18 and TRBJ2-2; 8 nucleotides line up with TRBD1. Germline V gene lookup returns CDR1 KGHSH and CDR2 LQKENI. The CDR3 sequence is 15 residues long. J lost 4 bases, V lost 3 bases, and 4 bases had no gene match. The CDR3 DNA reads as TGTGCCAGCTCACCGGACAGGGTTAGCACCGGGGAGCTGTTTTTT. It translates to CASSPDRVSTGELFF.

Concerning this clone: One end of the junction is discordant with germline, which a read error may explain. This chain connects TRBV28 to TRBJ1-3; weak D call: TRBD1 (5 bases). Per germline, CDR1 MDHEN and CDR2 SYDVKM. The CDR3 runs 13 residues. CDR3 protein: CASIGVSRNTIYF. CDR3 in DNA: TGTGCCAGCATAGGGGTCTCTCGAAACACCATATATTTT.

V usage is TRBV2 and J usage is TRBJ1-5; D is unresolved. CDR1 and CDR2 from the germline V gene are SNHLY and FYNNEI. CDR3 length equals 12 residues. Trimming pared 7 bases from V and 4 bases from J, leaving 8 bases between. The CDR3 spells CASKSGNQPQHF. The CDR3 nucleotides are TGTGCCAGCAAGTCCGGGAATCAGCCCCAGCATTTT.

The chain couples TRBV18 to TRBJ2-1, with 9 bases lining up with TRBD2. CDR1 and CDR2 (germline): KGHSH, LQKENI. The CDR3 has 16 residues. V trimming: 5 bases; J trimming: 2 bases; junction bases outside the gene matches: 7. This CDR3 reads CASSSIAGDTYNEQFF. The CDR3 coding sequence is TGTGCCAGCTCAAGCATAGCGGGAGACACCTACAATGAGCAGTTCTTC.

This chain joins TRBV6-5 and TRBJ2-3; possibly TRBD2 for D (5 bases). CDR3 length: 13 residues. Trimming took 8 bases from V and 2 from J, leaving 11 bases between them. From germline, CDR1 is MNHEY and CDR2 SVGAGI. CDR3 amino acids: CASGRGNTDTQYF. CDR3 nucleotides: TGTGCCAGCGGGAGAGGTAACACAGATACGCAGTATTTT.

Details on this clone: A junction end diverges from the germline sequence, so it may reflect a read error. The rearrangement links TRBV15 to TRBJ2-7, with D perhaps TRBD2 (6 bases). This CDR3 spans 17 amino acids. Germline V gene data show CDR1 as LNHNV and CDR2 as YYDKDF (reference sequence). DNA of the CDR3: TGTGTCACCAGCAGAGCCACCTACCGGGGGAGTTCCTACGAGCAGTACTTC. Protein: CVTSRATYRGSSYEQYF.

This sequence joins TRBV7-9 and TRBJ1-1, with 9 positions matching TRBD1. The germline gives CDR1 SEHNR, CDR2 FQNEAQ (reference sequence). J gave up 5 bases and V 1 base, and 11 bases lay outside the gene matches. CDR3 length equals 17 residues. This CDR3 reads CASSLGVAWTGETEAFF. The CDR3 DNA reads as TGTGCCAGCAGCTTAGGGGTTGCTTGGACAGGGGAGACTGAAGCTTTCTTT.

The rearrangement joins TRBV28 to TRBJ2-7; a possible D gene is TRBD1 (6 bases). V was cut by 5 bases and J by 1 base, with 12 bases left in between. Germline V gene data show CDR1 as MDHEN and CDR2 as SYDVKM. The CDR3 is 14 amino acids. The CDR3 loop reads CASSNRGLSYEQYF. CDR3 DNA sequence: TGTGCCAGCAGTAATAGGGGGTTATCCTACGAGCAGTACTTC.

The chain joins TRBV25-1 to TRBJ2-5; maybe TRBD1 (6 bases). The V end lost 6 bases, the J end lost 4 bases, and 9 bases lay between the germline ends. Germline V gives CDR1 MGHDK, CDR2 SYGVNS. The CDR3 loop spans 12 amino acids. The CDR3 region is CASRTGPETQYF. The CDR3, as DNA: TGTGCCAGCAGAACAGGGCCAGAGACCCAGTACTTC.

This clone has only a few counts. This sequence joins TRBV28 and TRBJ2-7, with 8 bases aligning to TRBD1. The V gene's germline CDR1 is MDHEN and CDR2 SYDVKM. With 5 bases clipped from V and 0 bases from J, the junction kept 6 bases outside the gene matches. This CDR3 contains 15 residues. The CDR3 nucleotides are TGTGCCAGCAGTCCACCAGGGGGCAGCTCCTACGAGCAGTACTTC. Translation gives CASSPPGGSSYEQYF. The whole variable domain, filled in from reference TRBV28 and TRBJ2-7, reads DVKVTQSSRYLVKRTGEKVFLECVQDMDHENMFWYRQDPGLGLRLIYFSYDVKMKEKGDIPEGYSVSREKKERFSLILESASTNQTSMYLCASSPPGGSSYEQYFGPGTRLTVT.

This clone has a handful of counts. J is TRBJ1-1 and V is TRBV2; no firm D call. Germline loops: CDR1 SNHLY, CDR2 FYNNEI. This CDR3 has 15 residues. Trimming left V 1 base short and J 0 bases short, with 9 bases between. The CDR3 bases are TGTGCCAGCAGTGAAGTTCAGCGAGTGAACACTGAAGCTTTCTTT. It translates to CASSEVQRVNTEAFF.

The gene calls are TRBV9 and TRBJ1-1; D remains ambiguous. The V gene lost 4 bases and the J gene lost 2 bases, with 9 bases spanning the gap. Looked up from germline, CDR1 is SGDLS and CDR2 is YYNGEE. This CDR3 has 13 amino acids. The CDR3 DNA follows: TGTGCCAGCAGCCCCCGGTCAAACACTGAAGCTTTCTTT. Translating gives CASSPRSNTEAFF.

The gene calls are TRBV4-1 and TRBJ1-6; D remains unclear. The CDR3 is made up of 15 amino acids. Trimming stripped 0 bases from V and 8 bases from J, with 11 bases between. The germline V gene has CDR1 MGHRA and CDR2 YSYEKL. CDR3 sequence reads: CASSQDQAGYSPLHF. For the CDR3, the DNA is TGCGCCAGCAGCCAAGATCAAGCAGGCTATTCACCCCTCCACTTT.

V and J are TRBV4-2 and TRBJ2-7; the D gene is possibly TRBD1 (6 bases). The CDR3 is 16 amino acids. Germline CDR1 and CDR2: LGHNA and YNFKEQ. The V end lost 6 bases, the J end lost 4 bases, and 22 bases lay between the germline ends. The CDR3 DNA reads as TGTGCCAGCAGTCAAAGTGGGGGCACCAACGGGTACGAGCAGTACTTC. It translates to CASSQSGGTNGYEQYF.

This clone was counted a few times. This chain links TRBV6-6 with TRBJ2-1; D may be TRBD2 (6 bases). Trimming pared 8 bases from V and 3 bases from J, leaving 11 bases between. The CDR3 is 13 residues long. Germline CDR1 and CDR2: MNHNY and SVGAGI (reference sequence). The CDR3 DNA sequence: TGTGCCAGCGTCAGGGAGGTCTACAATGAGCAGTTCTTC. Protein: CASVREVYNEQFF.